This T cell receptor beta chain was sequenced for a study of blood T cell repertoires in COVID-19. Across the whole study: From the United States, Italy and Spain came samples of acute and convalescent COVID-19.

Method: immunoSEQ multiplex PCR; TCRdb's copy keeps in-frame clones and lacks some. The table has under 150,000 clones, about four fifths seen once; the top ten hold roughly 8.3%. The clonotype was recovered from a human donor with acute or convalescent COVID-19. The donor label of this sample is uncertain. Sequenced material: peripheral blood.

The CDR3 coding sequence is TGTGCCACCAGTGGTGGGGGGATGAGTCAGCCCCAGCATTTT. Its translation is CATSGGGMSQPQHF. The chain carries TRBV24-1 and TRBJ1-5; D may be TRBD1 (5 bases). Germline V lookup: CDR1 KGHDR, CDR2 SFDVKD. V was clipped by 5 bases and J by 6 bases, with 13 bases between them. This CDR3 has 14 residues.